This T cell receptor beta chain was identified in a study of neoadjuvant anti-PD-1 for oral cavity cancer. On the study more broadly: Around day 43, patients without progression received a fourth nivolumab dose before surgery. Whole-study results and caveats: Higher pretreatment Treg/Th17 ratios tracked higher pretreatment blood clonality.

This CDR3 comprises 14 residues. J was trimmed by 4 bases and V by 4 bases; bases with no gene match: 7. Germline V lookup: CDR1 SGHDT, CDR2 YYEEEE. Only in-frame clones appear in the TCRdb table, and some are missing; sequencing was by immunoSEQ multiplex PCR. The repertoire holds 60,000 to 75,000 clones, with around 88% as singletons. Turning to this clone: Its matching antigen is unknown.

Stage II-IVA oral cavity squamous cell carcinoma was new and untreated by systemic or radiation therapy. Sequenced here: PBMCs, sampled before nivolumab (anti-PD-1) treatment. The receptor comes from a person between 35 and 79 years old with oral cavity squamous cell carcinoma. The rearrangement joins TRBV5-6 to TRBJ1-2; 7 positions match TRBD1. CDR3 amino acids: CASSQPDRAYGYTF. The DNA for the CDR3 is TGTGCCAGCAGCCAACCAGACAGGGCCTATGGCTACACCTTC.